This T cell receptor beta chain stems from a study of CD8+CD57+ T cells in acquired aplastic anemia. For CDR3 and TCR beta VDJ profiling, genomic DNA was the template used. Using its own MiXCR run on the reads, TCRdb lists one record per CDR3 protein. This table holds approximately 130,000 distinct CDR3 sequences, 41% found once. The CDR3 has 17 residues. Germline V gene sequence: CDR1 MNHEY, CDR2 SMNVEV (reference sequence). Germline trimming cut 2 bases from V and 8 bases from J; bases unmatched to any gene: 13. This TCR was recovered from a human donor in good health, serving as a control. The V gene is TRBV27, the J gene TRBJ2-3; 10 bases agree with TRBD2. The sample taken for sequencing was sorted CD4+, CD8+, or CD8+CD57+ T cells (not recorded which) from PBMCs. CDR3: CASSLGWGSGGAGTQYF. The CDR3 nucleotides are TGTGCCAGCAGTTTAGGATGGGGCAGCGGGGGGGCCGGTACGCAGTATTTT.